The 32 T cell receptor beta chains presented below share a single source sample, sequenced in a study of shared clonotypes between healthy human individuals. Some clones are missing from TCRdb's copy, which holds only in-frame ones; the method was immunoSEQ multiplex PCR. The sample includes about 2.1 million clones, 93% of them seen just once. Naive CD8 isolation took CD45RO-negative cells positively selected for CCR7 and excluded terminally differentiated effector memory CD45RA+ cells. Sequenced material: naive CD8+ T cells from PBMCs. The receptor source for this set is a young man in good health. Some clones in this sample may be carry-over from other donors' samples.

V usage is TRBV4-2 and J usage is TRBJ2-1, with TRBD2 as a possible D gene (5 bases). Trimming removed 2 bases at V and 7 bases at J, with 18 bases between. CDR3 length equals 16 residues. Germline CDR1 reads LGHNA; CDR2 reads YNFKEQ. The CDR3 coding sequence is TGTGCCAGCAGCCAACAGAATGGCGGCCGGGGAAATGAGCAGTTCTTC. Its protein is CASSQQNGGRGNEQFF.

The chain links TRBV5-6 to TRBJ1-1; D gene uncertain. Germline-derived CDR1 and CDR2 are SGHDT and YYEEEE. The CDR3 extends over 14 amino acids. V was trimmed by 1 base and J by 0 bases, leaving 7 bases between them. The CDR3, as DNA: TGTGCCAGCAGCTTGCCGAATTTGAACACTGAAGCTTTCTTT. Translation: CASSLPNLNTEAFF.

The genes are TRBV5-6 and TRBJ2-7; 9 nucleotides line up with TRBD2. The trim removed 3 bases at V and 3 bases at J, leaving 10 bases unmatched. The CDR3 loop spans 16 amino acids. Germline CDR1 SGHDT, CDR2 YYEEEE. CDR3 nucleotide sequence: TGTGCCAGCAGCTACGAAACCGGACTAGCGAACTACGAGCAGTACTTC. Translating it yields CASSYETGLANYEQYF.

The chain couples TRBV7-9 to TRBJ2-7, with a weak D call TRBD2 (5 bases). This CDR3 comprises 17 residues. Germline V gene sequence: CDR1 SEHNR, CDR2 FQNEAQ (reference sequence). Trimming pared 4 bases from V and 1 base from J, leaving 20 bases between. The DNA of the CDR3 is TGTGCCAGCAGCTCAGCCAAAGGGAGTTTTGAATCCTACGAGCAGTACTTC. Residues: CASSSAKGSFESYEQYF.

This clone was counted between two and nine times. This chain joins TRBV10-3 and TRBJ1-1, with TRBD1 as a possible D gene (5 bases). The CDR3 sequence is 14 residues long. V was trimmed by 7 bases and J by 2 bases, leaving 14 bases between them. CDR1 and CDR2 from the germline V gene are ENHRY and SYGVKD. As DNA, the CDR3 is TGTGCCATCACAAGTCGGGACGGCAACACTGAAGCTTTCTTT. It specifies CAITSRDGNTEAFF.

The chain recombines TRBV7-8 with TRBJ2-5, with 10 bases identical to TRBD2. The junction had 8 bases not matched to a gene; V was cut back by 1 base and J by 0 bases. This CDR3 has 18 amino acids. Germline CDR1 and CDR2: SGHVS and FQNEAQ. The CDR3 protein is CASSLGTSGPWYQETQYF. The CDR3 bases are TGTGCCAGCAGCTTAGGGACTAGCGGCCCCTGGTACCAAGAGACCCAGTACTTC.

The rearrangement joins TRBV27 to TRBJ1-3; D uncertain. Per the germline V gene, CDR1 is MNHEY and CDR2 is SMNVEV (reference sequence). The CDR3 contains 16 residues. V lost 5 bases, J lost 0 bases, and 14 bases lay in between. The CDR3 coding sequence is TGTGCCAGCAGTCCCGACTCAGAGGGCTCTGGAAACACCATATATTTT. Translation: CASSPDSEGSGNTIYF.

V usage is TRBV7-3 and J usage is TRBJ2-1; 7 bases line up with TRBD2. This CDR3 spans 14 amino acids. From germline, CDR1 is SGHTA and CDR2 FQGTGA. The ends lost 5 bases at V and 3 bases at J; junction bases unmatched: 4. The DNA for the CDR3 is TGTGCCAGCAGCCGGGCGGGAGTCTACAATGAGCAGTTCTTC. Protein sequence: CASSRAGVYNEQFF.

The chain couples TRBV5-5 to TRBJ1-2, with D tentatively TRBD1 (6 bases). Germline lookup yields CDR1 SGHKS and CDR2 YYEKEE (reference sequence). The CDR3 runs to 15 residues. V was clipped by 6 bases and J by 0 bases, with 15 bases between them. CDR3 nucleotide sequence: TGTGCCAGCAACCAACAGGGATTCCCTAACTATGGCTACACCTTC. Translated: CASNQQGFPNYGYTF. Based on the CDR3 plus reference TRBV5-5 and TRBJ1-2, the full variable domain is DAGVTQSPTHLIKTRGQQVTLRCSPISGHKSVSWYQQVLGQGPQFIFQYYEKEERGRGNFPDRFSARQFPNYSSELNVNALLLGDSALYLCASNQQGFPNYGYTFGSGTRLTVV.

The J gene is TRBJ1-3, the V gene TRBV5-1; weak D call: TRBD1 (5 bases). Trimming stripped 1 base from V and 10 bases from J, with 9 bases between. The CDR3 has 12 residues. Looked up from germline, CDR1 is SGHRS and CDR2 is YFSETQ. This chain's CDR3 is CASSLTGGTIYF. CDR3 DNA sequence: TGCGCCAGCAGCTTGACCGGGGGGACCATATATTTT.

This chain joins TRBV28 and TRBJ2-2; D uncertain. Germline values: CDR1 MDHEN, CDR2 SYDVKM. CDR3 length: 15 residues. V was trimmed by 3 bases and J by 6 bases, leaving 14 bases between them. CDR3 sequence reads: CASSFDQNPPGELFF. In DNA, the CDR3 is TGTGCCAGCAGTTTCGATCAAAATCCCCCCGGGGAGCTGTTTTTT.

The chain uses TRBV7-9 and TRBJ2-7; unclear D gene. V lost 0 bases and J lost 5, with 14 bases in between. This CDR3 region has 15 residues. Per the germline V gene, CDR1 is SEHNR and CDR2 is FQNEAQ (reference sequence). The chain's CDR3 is CASSLASGSIHEQYF. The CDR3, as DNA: TGTGCCAGCAGCTTAGCATCTGGATCCATCCACGAGCAGTACTTC.

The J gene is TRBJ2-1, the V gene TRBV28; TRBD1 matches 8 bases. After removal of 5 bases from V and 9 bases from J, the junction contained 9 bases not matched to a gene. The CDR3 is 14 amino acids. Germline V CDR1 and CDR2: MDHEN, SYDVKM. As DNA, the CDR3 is TGTGCCAGCAGTCGGCCCAGGGGGCGCGCTGAGCAGTTCTTC. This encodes CASSRPRGRAEQFF.

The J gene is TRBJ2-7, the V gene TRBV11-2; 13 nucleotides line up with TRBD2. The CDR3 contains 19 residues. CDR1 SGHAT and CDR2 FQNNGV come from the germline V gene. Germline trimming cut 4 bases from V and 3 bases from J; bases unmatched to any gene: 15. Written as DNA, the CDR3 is TGTGCCAGCAGCTCCTCACCCGGGGGGGGACTAGCGGGAAACTACGAGCAGTACTTC. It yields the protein CASSSSPGGGLAGNYEQYF.

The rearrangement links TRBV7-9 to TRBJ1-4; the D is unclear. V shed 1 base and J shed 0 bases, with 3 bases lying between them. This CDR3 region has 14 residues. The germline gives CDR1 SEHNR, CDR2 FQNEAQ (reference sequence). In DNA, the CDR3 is TGTGCCAGCAGCTTAGGGCCAACTAATGAAAAACTGTTTTTT. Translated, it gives CASSLGPTNEKLFF. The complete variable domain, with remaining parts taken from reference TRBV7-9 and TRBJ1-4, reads DTGVSQNPRHKITKRGQNVTFRCDPISEHNRLYWYRQTLGQGPEFLTYFQNEAQLEKSRLLSDRFSAERPKGSFSTLEIQRTEQGDSAMYLCASSLGPTNEKLFFGSGTQLSVL.

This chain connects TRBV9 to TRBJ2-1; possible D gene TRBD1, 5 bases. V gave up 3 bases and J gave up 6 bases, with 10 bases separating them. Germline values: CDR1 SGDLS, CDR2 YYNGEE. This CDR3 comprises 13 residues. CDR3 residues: CASSGRQINEQFF. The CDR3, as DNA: TGTGCCAGCAGCGGAAGACAGATCAATGAGCAGTTCTTC.

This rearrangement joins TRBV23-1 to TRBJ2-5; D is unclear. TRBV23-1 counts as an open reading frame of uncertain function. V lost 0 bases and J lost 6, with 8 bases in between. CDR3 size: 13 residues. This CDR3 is CASSQSVWKTQYF. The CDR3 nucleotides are TGCGCCAGCAGTCAATCGGTGTGGAAGACCCAGTACTTC.

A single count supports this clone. This CDR3 is CASSSRGAYGYTF. The CDR3 coding sequence is TGTGCCAGCAGTTCCCGAGGGGCCTATGGCTACACCTTC. This chain uses TRBV27 with TRBJ1-2; TRBD1 might be the D (5 bases). This CDR3 contains 13 residues. V dropped 4 bases and J dropped 4 bases, with 10 bases sitting between them. Germline assignment: CDR1 MNHEY and CDR2 SMNVEV (reference sequence).

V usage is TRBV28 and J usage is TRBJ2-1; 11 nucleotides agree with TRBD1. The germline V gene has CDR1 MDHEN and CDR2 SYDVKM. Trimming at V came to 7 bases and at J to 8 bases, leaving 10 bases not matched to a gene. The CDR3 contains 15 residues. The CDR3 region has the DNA TGTGCCAGCACCCTCGGGACAGGGGGAAGAGATGAGCAGTTCTTC. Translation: CASTLGTGGRDEQFF.

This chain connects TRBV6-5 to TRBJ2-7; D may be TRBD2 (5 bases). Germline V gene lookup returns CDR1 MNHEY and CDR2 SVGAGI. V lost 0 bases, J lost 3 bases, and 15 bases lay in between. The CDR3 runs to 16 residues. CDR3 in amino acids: CASSYSIGLANYEQYF. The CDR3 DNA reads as TGTGCCAGCAGTTACTCGATTGGTCTAGCCAACTACGAGCAGTACTTC.

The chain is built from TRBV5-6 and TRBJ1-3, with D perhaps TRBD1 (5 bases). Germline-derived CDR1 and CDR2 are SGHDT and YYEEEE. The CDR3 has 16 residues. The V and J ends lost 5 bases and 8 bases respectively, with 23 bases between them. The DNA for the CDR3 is TGTGCCAGCAGTCAGGGTGTACGGCGCTTTAGCGACACCATATATTTT. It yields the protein CASSQGVRRFSDTIYF.

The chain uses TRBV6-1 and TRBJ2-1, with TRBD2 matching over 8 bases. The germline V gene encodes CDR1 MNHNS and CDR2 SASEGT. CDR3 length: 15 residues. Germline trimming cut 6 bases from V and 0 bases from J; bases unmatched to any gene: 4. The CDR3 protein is CASRTSVLSYNEQFF. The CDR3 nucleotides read TGTGCCAGCAGGACTAGCGTACTCTCCTACAATGAGCAGTTCTTC.

CDR3 sequence (DNA): TGCAGCGTTGAAGCCCTAGCGGGAGGGTATGATACGCAGTATTTT. Translation: CSVEALAGGYDTQYF. V and J are TRBV29-1 and TRBJ2-3, with 12 bases that match TRBD2. Germline V gene data show CDR1 as SQVTM and CDR2 as ANQGSEA. The CDR3 is 15 amino acids. V shed 1 base and J 6 bases; nucleotides not matched to a gene: 5.

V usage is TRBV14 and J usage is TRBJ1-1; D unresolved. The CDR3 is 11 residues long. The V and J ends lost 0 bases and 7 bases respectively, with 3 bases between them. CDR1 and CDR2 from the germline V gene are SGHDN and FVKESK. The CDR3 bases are TGTGCCAGCAGCCAAGAGAATGAAGCTTTCTTT. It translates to CASSQENEAFF. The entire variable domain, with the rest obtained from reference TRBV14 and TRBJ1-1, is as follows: EAGVTQFPSHSVIEKGQTVTLRCDPISGHDNLYWYRRVMGKEIKFLLHFVKESKQDESGMPNNRFLAERTGGTYSTLKVQPAELEDSGVYFCASSQENEAFFGQGTRLTVV.

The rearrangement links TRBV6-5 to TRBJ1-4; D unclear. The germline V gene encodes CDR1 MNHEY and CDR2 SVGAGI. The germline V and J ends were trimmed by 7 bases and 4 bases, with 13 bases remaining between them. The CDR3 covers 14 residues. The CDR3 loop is CASTRRRINEKLFF. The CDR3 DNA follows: TGTGCCAGCACCCGCCGGCGAATTAATGAAAAACTGTTTTTT.

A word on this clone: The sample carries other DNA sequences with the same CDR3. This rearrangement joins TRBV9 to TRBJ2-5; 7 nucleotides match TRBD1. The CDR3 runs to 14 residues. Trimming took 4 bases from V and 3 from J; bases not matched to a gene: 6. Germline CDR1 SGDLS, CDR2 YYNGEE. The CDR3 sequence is CASSPRDRKETQYF. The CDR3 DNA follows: TGTGCCAGCAGCCCTCGGGACAGAAAAGAGACCCAGTACTTC.

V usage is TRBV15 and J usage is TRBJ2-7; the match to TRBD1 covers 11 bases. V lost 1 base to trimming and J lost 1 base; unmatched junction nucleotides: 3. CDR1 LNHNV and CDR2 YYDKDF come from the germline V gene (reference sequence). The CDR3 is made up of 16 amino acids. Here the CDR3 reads CATSRGGQGGSYEQYF. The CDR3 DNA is TGTGCCACCAGCAGAGGGGGACAGGGGGGATCCTACGAGCAGTACTTC.

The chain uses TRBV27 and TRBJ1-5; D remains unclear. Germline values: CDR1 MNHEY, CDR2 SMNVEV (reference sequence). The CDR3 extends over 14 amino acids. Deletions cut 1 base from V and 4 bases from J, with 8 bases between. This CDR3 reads CASSLYGVNQPQHF. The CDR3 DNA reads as TGTGCCAGCAGTTTATACGGGGTGAATCAGCCCCAGCATTTT.

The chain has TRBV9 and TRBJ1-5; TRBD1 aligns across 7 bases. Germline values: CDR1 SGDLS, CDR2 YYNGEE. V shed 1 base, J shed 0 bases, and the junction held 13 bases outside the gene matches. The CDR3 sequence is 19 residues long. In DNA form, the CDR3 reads TGTGCCAGCAGCGTATTTCCTAGCCAGGGGGGATATAGCAATCAGCCCCAGCATTTT. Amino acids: CASSVFPSQGGYSNQPQHF.

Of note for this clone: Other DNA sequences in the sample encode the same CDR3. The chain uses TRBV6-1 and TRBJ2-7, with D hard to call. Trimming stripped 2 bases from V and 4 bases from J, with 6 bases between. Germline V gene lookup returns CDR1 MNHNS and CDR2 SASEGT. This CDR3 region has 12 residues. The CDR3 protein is CASSESAYEQYF. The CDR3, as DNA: TGTGCCAGCAGTGAATCAGCTTACGAGCAGTACTTC.

In nucleotides, the CDR3 is TGTGCCAGCGGCCGGGCGAACACTGAAGCTTTCTTT. Translating it yields CASGRANTEAFF. This rearrangement joins TRBV9 to TRBJ1-1; D is unresolved. CDR1 and CDR2 (germline): SGDLS, YYNGEE. The V gene lost 7 bases and the J gene lost 1 base, with 8 bases spanning the gap. CDR3 size: 12 residues. Full variable domain (remainder filled in from reference TRBV9 and TRBJ1-1): DSGVTQTPKHLITATGQRVTLRCSPRSGDLSVYWYQQSLDQGLQFLIQYYNGEERAKGNILERFSAQQFPDLHSELNLSSLELGDSALYFCASGRANTEAFFGQGTRLTVV.

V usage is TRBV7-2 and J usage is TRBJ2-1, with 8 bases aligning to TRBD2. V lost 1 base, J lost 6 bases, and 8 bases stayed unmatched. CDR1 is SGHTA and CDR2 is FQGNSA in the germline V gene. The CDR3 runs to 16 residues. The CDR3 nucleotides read TGTGCCAGCAGCTTAGTGGGTCTAGCGGGCGGCAATGAGCAGTTCTTC. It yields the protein CASSLVGLAGGNEQFF. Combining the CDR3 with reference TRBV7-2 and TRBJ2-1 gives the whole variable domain GAGVSQSPSNKVTEKGKDVELRCDPISGHTALYWYRQSLGQGLEFLIYFQGNSAPDKSGLPSDRFSAERTGGSVSTLTIQRTQQEDSAVYLCASSLVGLAGGNEQFFGPGTRLTVL.